The 16 T cell receptor beta chains below were found in one sample sequenced in a study of cytomegalovirus exposure and HLA in healthy donors. With 60 Vbeta and 13 Jbeta primers, the PCR was carried out. TCRdb's table, derived via immunoSEQ multiplex PCR, lists solely in-frame clones and lacks some. The data contain over 90,000 clones, 83% of them singletons. Sample: PBMCs. Source of these receptors: a man in his forties in good health and CMV-seronegative.

This sequence joins TRBV11-3 and TRBJ2-5; the D is unclear. The CDR3 is 13 residues long. Germline CDR1 and CDR2: SGHNT and YENEEA. Trimming left V 6 bases short and J 3 bases short, with 11 bases between. The CDR3 DNA follows: TGTGCCAGCAGTCGGTCGCGAGAAGAGACCCAGTACTTC. Amino acid sequence: CASSRSREETQYF.

The chain uses TRBV19 and TRBJ2-2; 7 nucleotides align to TRBD1. The CDR3 length is 17 residues. Germline assignment: CDR1 LNHDA and CDR2 SQIVND (reference sequence). Trimming took 4 bases from V and 3 from J; bases not matched to a gene: 11. The CDR3 DNA reads as TGTGCCAGTAGTACGTCGACAGGGTTGGTGGACACCGGGGAGCTGTTTTTT. This sequence encodes CASSTSTGLVDTGELFF.

This clone was observed once. The rearrangement uses TRBV4-1 and TRBJ2-3; maybe TRBD1 (5 bases). The CDR3 has 14 amino acids. Trimming stripped 1 base from V and 0 bases from J, with 5 bases between. Germline V gene lookup returns CDR1 MGHRA and CDR2 YSYEKL. In DNA, the CDR3 is TGCGCCAGCAGCCAAGCAGGGAGCACAGATACGCAGTATTTT. It encodes CASSQAGSTDTQYF.

V usage is TRBV9 and J usage is TRBJ2-2; D possibly corresponds to TRBD2 (5 bases). The length of the CDR3 is 15 residues. Germline values: CDR1 SGDLS, CDR2 YYNGEE. Trimming stripped 0 bases from V and 7 bases from J, with 13 bases between. The CDR3 region is CASSVVASRDGELFF. The DNA of the CDR3 is TGTGCCAGCAGCGTAGTAGCTAGCCGGGACGGGGAGCTGTTTTTT.

The J gene is TRBJ1-1, the V gene TRBV5-1; D possibly corresponds to TRBD1 (6 bases). The CDR3 has 17 amino acids. The V end lost 4 bases, the J end lost 0 bases, and 19 bases lay between the germline ends. CDR1 SGHRS and CDR2 YFSETQ come from the germline V gene. The CDR3, as DNA: TGCGCCAGCAGCCCGGACAGTAACAACAGATTGAACACTGAAGCTTTCTTT. It encodes CASSPDSNNRLNTEAFF.

The chain links TRBV5-1 to TRBJ2-7; 8 positions agree with TRBD1. V was clipped by 1 base and J by 4 bases; unmatched bases: 4. The CDR3 contains 14 residues. The germline gives CDR1 SGHRS, CDR2 YFSETQ. The CDR3 sequence: CASSLPQGAYEQYF. The CDR3 DNA sequence: TGCGCCAGCAGCTTGCCGCAGGGGGCTTACGAGCAGTACTTC.

The chain carries TRBV11-2 and TRBJ2-7; 8 positions agree with TRBD2. V lost 3 bases, J lost 3 bases, and 7 bases stayed unmatched. The CDR3 loop spans 15 amino acids. Germline CDR1 is SGHAT and CDR2 is FQNNGV. The CDR3, as DNA: TGTGCCAGCAGCTTCAGCGGGGGTCCGTTCTACGAGCAGTACTTC. This gives the protein CASSFSGGPFYEQYF. Full variable domain (remainder filled in from reference TRBV11-2 and TRBJ2-7): EAGVAQSPRYKIIEKRQSVAFWCNPISGHATLYWYQQILGQGPKLLIQFQNNGVVDDSQLPKDRFSAERLKGVDSTLKIQPAKLEDSAVYLCASSFSGGPFYEQYFGPGTRLTVT.

Notes on this clone: Sequence at one end of the junction differs from germline and may be a read error. V is TRBV7-7 and J is TRBJ2-6; 9 positions agree with TRBD1. CDR1 and CDR2 (germline): SSHAT, FNYEAQ (reference sequence). This CDR3 is built from 17 residues. This chain's CDR3 is CASSLGTGLSGANVLTF. CDR3 nucleotide sequence: TGTGCTAGCAGCTTAGGGACAGGGCTCTCTGGGGCCAACGTCCTGACTTTC.

The rearrangement joins TRBV11-1 to TRBJ2-7; TRBD2 agrees at 7 bases. Looked up from germline, CDR1 is SGHAT and CDR2 is FQDESV (reference sequence). CDR3 length: 15 residues. Unmatched junction bases numbered 7, after V lost 4 bases and J lost 1 base. The CDR3: CASSSSTGGSYEQYF. The CDR3 DNA follows: TGTGCCAGCAGCTCCTCCACCGGGGGGTCCTACGAGCAGTACTTC.

V usage is TRBV19 and J usage is TRBJ1-6, with D unresolved. The germline V and J ends were trimmed by 4 bases and 5 bases, with 9 bases remaining between them. This CDR3 contains 14 residues. Germline CDR1 reads LNHDA; CDR2 reads SQIVND (reference sequence). Here the CDR3 reads CASSTRQDNSPLHF. CDR3 in DNA: TGTGCCAGTAGTACCCGACAAGATAATTCACCCCTCCACTTT.

The rearrangement joins TRBV5-6 to TRBJ1-4; 10 nucleotides agree with TRBD1. This CDR3 has 15 amino acids. Germline lookup yields CDR1 SGHDT and CDR2 YYEEEE. After removal of 4 bases from V and 8 bases from J, the junction contained 8 bases not matched to a gene. The CDR3 coding sequence is TGTGCCAGCAGCCGAGGACAGGGGGGAATCGAAAAACTGTTTTTT. This translates into CASSRGQGGIEKLFF. The variable domain in full, with the rest retrieved from reference TRBV5-6 and TRBJ1-4, is DAGVTQSPTHLIKTRGQQVTLRCSPKSGHDTVSWYQQALGQGPQFIFQYYEEEERQRGNFPDRFSGHQFPNYSSELNVNALLLGDSALYLCASSRGQGGIEKLFFGSGTQLSVL.

The V and J genes are TRBV5-1 and TRBJ2-5, with 8 bases that match TRBD1. Germline lookup yields CDR1 SGHRS and CDR2 YFSETQ. Trimming at V came to 6 bases and at J to 0 bases, leaving 4 bases not matched to a gene. The CDR3 sequence is 14 residues long. The CDR3 reads CASTRTGNQETQYF. CDR3 sequence (DNA): TGCGCCAGCACCCGGACAGGGAACCAAGAGACCCAGTACTTC.

V gene TRBV11-2 combines with J gene TRBJ2-3, with TRBD1 identical over 7 bases. The CDR3 extends over 17 amino acids. V gave up 1 base and J gave up 2 bases; unmatched junction bases: 9. Germline-derived CDR1 and CDR2 are SGHAT and FQNNGV. The CDR3 DNA follows: TGTGCCAGCAGCTTAGTGTTAGGGGGCAGGGACACAGATACGCAGTATTTT. Translating it yields CASSLVLGGRDTDTQYF.

The chain has TRBV19 and TRBJ1-2, with a weak D call TRBD1 (5 bases). The CDR3 consists of 14 residues. Trimming took off 4 bases at V and 0 bases at J, with 9 bases between the two ends. Germline V lookup: CDR1 LNHDA, CDR2 SQIVND (reference sequence). CDR3 nucleotide sequence: TGTGCCAGTAGTAACAGCAGGGCTAACTATGGCTACACCTTC. Its translation is CASSNSRANYGYTF.

The CDR3 protein is CASSGRGGQGAREQYF. CDR3 nucleotides: TGTGCCAGCAGCGGGAGGGGCGGACAGGGGGCACGTGAGCAGTACTTC. The chain recombines TRBV5-8 with TRBJ2-7; 11 nucleotides agree with TRBD1. The CDR3 is 16 residues long. J was trimmed by 7 bases and V by 4 bases; bases with no gene match: 13. Germline V gene data show CDR1 as SGHTS and CDR2 as YDEGEE.

The chain joins TRBV16 to TRBJ2-3; 10 bases align to TRBD1. The CDR3 contains 15 residues. The germline V gene has CDR1 KGHSY and CDR2 FQNENV. J lost 1 base, V lost 8 bases, and 6 bases had no gene match. The CDR3 DNA reads as TGTGCCAGCGGAAAAGGGACAGGGGGCACAGATACGCAGTATTTT. It is translated as CASGKGTGGTDTQYF.